Presented here are 14 T cell receptor beta chains from one specimen sequenced in a study of response to subunit inactivated influenza vaccine (dated by TCRdb to 2017 to 2018). Library preparation employed RT-PCR. The reads were generated on an Illumina HiSeq 2500. Through fastp at Q25 and MiXCR, TCRdb rebuilt clones from the public reads, retaining in-frame beta chains. For every CDR3 protein sequence, its rows merge into one entry that carries the most common genes and DNA. Within this sample are around 300,000 distinct CDR3 sequences, with 22% of them counted one time only. The ten most abundant clones make up around 10% of the sample. The material was PBMCs from blood, obtained 21 months after vaccination. The receptors originated from a man between 50 and 69 years old who received an inactivated influenza vaccine. Donor details come from another sample of the same person, matched by shared clones.

This clonotype has at least ten counts. The gene calls are TRBV6-1 and TRBJ1-2; D is unresolved. V was pared by 0 bases and J by 4 bases, with 6 bases between. CDR1 is MNHNS and CDR2 is SASEGT in the germline V gene. The CDR3 is 13 amino acids. The CDR3: CASSEAQIYGYTF. In DNA form, the CDR3 reads TGTGCCAGCAGTGAAGCACAGATCTATGGCTACACCTTC.

The chain joins TRBV12-3 or TRBV12-4 to TRBJ2-1; no clear D gene. The CDR3 sequence is 11 residues long. The ends were cut back, 6 bases at V and 8 bases at J, with 8 bases in the middle. The CDR3 protein is CASSLSYEQFF. The CDR3 DNA reads TGTGCCAGCAGCTTATCATATGAGCAGTTCTTC.

The rearrangement uses TRBV15 and TRBJ2-2; D is uncertain. Trimming removed 6 bases from V and 6 bases from J, with 14 bases in between. CDR1 is LNHNV, CDR2 YYDKDF, per germline (reference sequence). The CDR3 runs to 14 residues. The CDR3 DNA reads as TGTGCCACCAGAAACCATGGAAGACCCGGGGAGCTGTTTTTT. Translating it yields CATRNHGRPGELFF.

The chain recombines TRBV28 with TRBJ2-3; D is uncertain. This CDR3 spans 13 amino acids. CDR1 is MDHEN and CDR2 is SYDVKM in the germline V gene. Trimming removed 6 bases at V and 4 bases at J, with 11 bases between. CDR3 in amino acids: CASSFKSPDTQYF. The CDR3 DNA is TGTGCCAGCAGCTTTAAGTCGCCAGATACGCAGTATTTT.

This chain connects TRBV4-2 to TRBJ2-5, with 10 bases identical to TRBD2. The V gene end was trimmed by 2 bases and the J gene end by 5 bases; junction bases not matched to a gene: 8. Per the germline V gene, CDR1 is LGHNA and CDR2 is YNFKEQ. This CDR3 is 16 amino acids long. As DNA, the CDR3 is TGTGCCAGCAGCCAACAGGCTAGCGGGAGTTGGGAGACCCAGTACTTC. It translates to CASSQQASGSWETQYF.

This clonotype has more than one count but fewer than ten. The chain has TRBV6-1 and TRBJ1-5; no reliable D call. The germline V gene has CDR1 MNHNS and CDR2 SASEGT. The V end was cut by 7 bases, the J end by 0 bases, with 10 bases between. The length of the CDR3 is 14 residues. The chain's CDR3 is CASTEGYSNQPQHF. In DNA, the CDR3 is TGTGCCAGCACCGAGGGATATAGCAATCAGCCCCAGCATTTT.

In its sample, this clonotype was seen a few times. The rearrangement joins TRBV5-1 to TRBJ1-4; D not resolved. Germline V gene data show CDR1 as SGHRS and CDR2 as YFSETQ. The V gene lost 0 bases and the J gene lost 4 bases, with 10 bases spanning the gap. The CDR3 is 15 residues long. The DNA for the CDR3 is TGCGCCAGCAGCTTGGCCGGGCGGTATAATGAAAAACTGTTTTTT. Residues: CASSLAGRYNEKLFF.

The V gene is TRBV9, the J gene TRBJ2-7, with D tentatively TRBD2 (7 bases). Germline V gene data show CDR1 as SGDLS and CDR2 as YYNGEE. Trimming shortened V by 0 bases and J by 0 bases, and 10 bases separated the two germline ends. This CDR3 contains 15 residues. The DNA for the CDR3 is TGTGCCAGCAGCGTAGGGGGGGGCCTCTCCTACGAGCAGTACTTC. Translated: CASSVGGGLSYEQYF.

In its sample, this clonotype was seen a few times. V gene TRBV6-1 combines with J gene TRBJ1-4, with 10 bases that match TRBD1. The CDR3 totals 14 residues. Germline V gene sequence: CDR1 MNHNS, CDR2 SASEGT. V shed 6 bases, J shed 8 bases, and the junction held 6 bases outside the gene matches. In DNA form, the CDR3 reads TGTGCCAGCAGCGACAGGGGGCAGGAGGAAAAACTGTTTTTT. Translated, it gives CASSDRGQEEKLFF.

This chain joins TRBV5-1 and TRBJ2-1; D could derive from TRBD1 or TRBD2 (5 bases each). This CDR3 has 15 amino acids. CDR1 and CDR2 (germline): SGHRS, YFSETQ. Trimming removed 4 bases from V and 3 bases from J, with 14 bases in between. The CDR3 loop reads CASSRAGSGYNEQFF. The CDR3 region has the DNA TGCGCCAGCAGCCGGGCAGGGAGCGGCTACAATGAGCAGTTCTTC.

The rearrangement joins TRBV7-2 to TRBJ2-5, with 7 bases aligning to TRBD2. With 5 bases clipped from V and 0 bases from J, the junction kept 6 bases outside the gene matches. This CDR3 is 15 amino acids long. Germline V CDR1 and CDR2: SGHTA, FQGNSA. CDR3 bases: TGTGCCAGCAGCGCGACGGGGGGTTACCAAGAGACCCAGTACTTC. Residues: CASSATGGYQETQYF. The full variable domain, its missing parts supplied by reference TRBV7-2 and TRBJ2-5, is GAGVSQSPSNKVTEKGKDVELRCDPISGHTALYWYRQSLGQGLEFLIYFQGNSAPDKSGLPSDRFSAERTGGSVSTLTIQRTQQEDSAVYLCASSATGGYQETQYFGPGTRLLVL.

The chain recombines TRBV7-3 with TRBJ2-2; tentatively, D is TRBD2 (5 bases). This CDR3 has 14 amino acids. Germline CDR1 and CDR2: SGHTA and FQGTGA. The V gene lost 5 bases and the J gene lost 7 bases, with 14 bases spanning the gap. The chain's CDR3 is CASSPAEGGGELFF. The CDR3 DNA follows: TGTGCCAGCAGCCCTGCTGAGGGCGGCGGGGAGCTGTTTTTT.

This clonotype was observed a handful of times. This chain uses TRBV7-8 with TRBJ2-2, with a tentative D call TRBD2 (6 bases). The V gene lost 8 bases and the J gene lost 3 bases, with 16 bases spanning the gap. Germline CDR1 SGHVS, CDR2 FQNEAQ. CDR3 length equals 15 residues. The CDR3: CASLEPGLYTGELFF. The CDR3 region has the DNA TGTGCCAGCCTTGAGCCCGGACTATACACCGGGGAGCTGTTTTTT.

V and J are TRBV7-9 and TRBJ1-5; D gene ambiguous. The CDR3 is 12 amino acids. Trimming stripped 5 bases from V and 5 bases from J, with 7 bases between. CDR1 and CDR2 (germline): SEHNR, FQNEAQ (reference sequence). The CDR3 loop is CASSLKYQPQHF. DNA for the CDR3: TGTGCCAGCAGCCTTAAATATCAGCCCCAGCATTTT.